The present entry profiles one T cell receptor beta chain with its context. Its cognate antigen is unknown. These data originate in a study of response to subunit inactivated influenza vaccine. Whole-study findings and limits: The authors put forward the suggestion that each seasonal influenza vaccination may bring in only a limited number of new T cells.

TCRdb passed the RT-PCR reads through MiXCR, listing each CDR3 protein once. The sample records roughly 780,000 distinct CDR3 sequences, around a sixth being singletons. V lost 6 bases, J lost 1 base, and 19 bases lay in between. The V gene's germline CDR1 is SGHDT and CDR2 YYEEEE. The CDR3 consists of 16 residues. This receptor was identified in a man over 45 who received an inactivated influenza vaccine. The J gene is TRBJ1-1, the V gene TRBV5-6; D gene uncertain. Sequencing was performed on PBMCs from blood, taken roughly 5 days after vaccination. This CDR3 reads CASTHPRSGRNTEAFF. The CDR3 DNA reads TGTGCCAGCACCCACCCTCGGTCGGGGAGGAACACTGAAGCTTTCTTT.